This TCR beta chain comes out of a study of blood T cell repertoires in COVID-19. The CDR3 is made up of 19 amino acids. The V gene lost 6 bases and the J gene lost 1 base, with 25 bases spanning the gap. Per the germline V gene, CDR1 is KGHSH and CDR2 is LQKENI. Assay used: immunoSEQ multiplex PCR; TCRdb lists only in-frame clones, some missing. Here the sample spans approximately 18,000 clones, 90% to 95% being singletons. The sequenced material came from peripheral blood. This chain links TRBV18 with TRBJ1-5; TRBD1 is a possible D gene (5 bases). The sequence was obtained from a human donor in a cohort sampled during active COVID-19. CDR3 DNA: TGTGCCAGCTCTATTTCGCCAGGGAAGATCGTAAACAGCAATCAGCCCCAGCATTTT. Protein product: CASSISPGKIVNSNQPQHF.